These T cell receptor beta chains were read from a single sample in a study of early T cells in non-severe SARS-CoV-2 infection. Each CDR3 protein is one row after TCRdb ran MiXCR on the 5' RACE reads. The table includes 65,000 to 85,000 distinct CDR3 sequences, approximately 10% detected once. Input material: whole blood. Receptor source: an adult who was a healthcare worker with PCR-confirmed SARS-CoV-2 infection or an uninfected control (not recorded which). Each CDR3 is given with its conserved first and last residue. Each record gives: D gene, clone size, J gene, V gene, CDR3 protein, CDR3 DNA. D genes are given only for firm matches. Rows may omit the clone size; those that give it use once, few, many or a size class.

D gene: TRBD1
clone size: NA
J gene: TRBJ1-4
V gene: TRBV20-1
CDR3 protein: CSARSRTGSNERLFF
CDR3 DNA: TGCAGTGCTAGATCCCGGACAGGGTCAAATGAAAGACTGTTTTTT

D gene: TRBD1
clone size: many
J gene: TRBJ2-2
V gene: TRBV11-3
CDR3 protein: CASSHRPGQGTGELFF
CDR3 DNA: TGTGCCAGCAGCCACCGTCCGGGACAGGGCACCGGGGAGCTGTTTTTT

D gene: NA
clone size: NA
J gene: TRBJ1-5
V gene: TRBV12-3/TRBV12-4
CDR3 protein: CASSSGDNSNQPQHF
CDR3 DNA: TGTGCCAGCAGCTCAGGGGACAATAGCAATCAGCCCCAGCATTTT

D gene: NA
clone size: NA
J gene: TRBJ2-3
V gene: TRBV5-1
CDR3 protein: CASSLGIRVSTDTQYF
CDR3 DNA: TGCGCCAGCAGCTTGGGAATTCGTGTGAGCACAGATACGCAGTATTTT

D gene: NA
clone size: NA
J gene: TRBJ2-5
V gene: TRBV6-6
CDR3 protein: CASSYSIDGQQYF
CDR3 DNA: TGTGCCAGCAGTTACTCGATTGACGGTCAACAGTACTTC

D gene: TRBD2
clone size: many
J gene: TRBJ2-3
V gene: TRBV20-1
CDR3 protein: CSAPGTSGTDTQYF
CDR3 DNA: TGCAGTGCACCCGGGACTAGCGGCACAGATACGCAGTATTTT

D gene: NA
clone size: many
J gene: TRBJ2-3
V gene: TRBV6-1
CDR3 protein: CASSGSQDTQYF
CDR3 DNA: TGTGCCAGCAGTGGGTCACAAGATACGCAGTATTTT

D gene: NA
clone size: few
J gene: TRBJ1-3
V gene: TRBV2
CDR3 protein: CASSGVGAGNTIYF
CDR3 DNA: TGTGCCAGCAGTGGGGTGGGGGCTGGAAACACCATATATTTT

D gene: NA
clone size: NA
J gene: TRBJ2-1
V gene: TRBV27
CDR3 protein: CASSFWSSYNEQFF
CDR3 DNA: TGTGCCAGCAGTTTCTGGAGCTCCTACAATGAGCAGTTCTTC

D gene: NA
clone size: many
J gene: TRBJ2-1
V gene: TRBV20-1
CDR3 protein: CSASGSRGATNEQFF
CDR3 DNA: TGCAGTGCTAGTGGTTCGAGGGGGGCCACCAATGAGCAGTTCTTC

D gene: NA
clone size: NA
J gene: TRBJ2-5
V gene: TRBV18
CDR3 protein: CASSPNDLSVMYF
CDR3 DNA: TGTGCCAGCTCACCCAACGACTTGTCCGTAATGTACTTC

D gene: TRBD2
clone size: many
J gene: TRBJ2-1
V gene: TRBV3-1
CDR3 protein: CASSPTLAGVGNEQFF
CDR3 DNA: TGTGCCAGCAGCCCGACCCTAGCGGGAGTAGGTAATGAGCAGTTCTTC

D gene: TRBD2
clone size: few
J gene: TRBJ2-1
V gene: TRBV20-1
CDR3 protein: CSATKREYYEQFF
CDR3 DNA: TGCAGTGCGACAAAGCGGGAGTATTATGAGCAGTTCTTC

D gene: NA
clone size: few
J gene: TRBJ2-4
V gene: TRBV2
CDR3 protein: CASSMAKNIQYF
CDR3 DNA: TGTGCCAGCAGTATGGCCAAAAACATTCAGTACTTC

D gene: NA
clone size: NA
J gene: TRBJ1-6
V gene: TRBV4-1
CDR3 protein: CASSQVGINSPLHF
CDR3 DNA: TGCGCCAGCAGCCAAGTAGGGATTAATTCACCCCTCCACTTT

D gene: NA
clone size: many
J gene: TRBJ2-5
V gene: TRBV12-3/TRBV12-4
CDR3 protein: CASSWRALETQYF
CDR3 DNA: TGTGCCAGCAGCTGGAGGGCCTTGGAGACCCAGTACTTC

D gene: NA
clone size: many
J gene: TRBJ1-1
V gene: TRBV2
CDR3 protein: CASSEEGSGTAFF
CDR3 DNA: TGTGCCAGCAGTGAGGAGGGAAGCGGGACAGCTTTCTTT

D gene: TRBD1
clone size: few
J gene: TRBJ1-1
V gene: TRBV15
CDR3 protein: CATSRGGQGKNTEAFF
CDR3 DNA: TGTGCCACCAGCAGGGGTGGACAGGGCAAGAACACTGAAGCTTTCTTT

D gene: NA
clone size: NA
J gene: TRBJ2-2
V gene: TRBV12-3/TRBV12-4
CDR3 protein: CASTPERWVNTGELFF
CDR3 DNA: TGTGCCAGCACCCCTGAGCGTTGGGTCAACACCGGGGAGCTGTTTTTT

D gene: NA
clone size: NA
J gene: TRBJ1-5
V gene: TRBV7-8
CDR3 protein: CASSPHPTINQPQHF
CDR3 DNA: TGTGCCAGCAGCCCCCACCCCACAATCAATCAGCCCCAGCATTTT

D gene: NA
clone size: few
J gene: TRBJ2-6
V gene: TRBV29-1
CDR3 protein: CSVEIRRTSDSGANVLTF
CDR3 DNA: TGCAGCGTTGAAATTCGTAGGACGTCCGACTCTGGGGCCAACGTCCTGACTTTC

D gene: NA
clone size: few
J gene: TRBJ2-7
V gene: TRBV2
CDR3 protein: CASTPGGQVGEQYF
CDR3 DNA: TGTGCCAGCACCCCCGGAGGGCAGGTGGGCGAGCAGTACTTC

D gene: NA
clone size: many
J gene: TRBJ1-1
V gene: TRBV7-2
CDR3 protein: CASSLVGITEAFF
CDR3 DNA: TGTGCCAGCAGCTTAGTTGGGATCACTGAAGCTTTCTTT

D gene: TRBD1
clone size: many
J gene: TRBJ2-3
V gene: TRBV7-6
CDR3 protein: CASSLGTGHTDTQYF
CDR3 DNA: TGTGCCAGCAGCTTAGGGACAGGACACACAGATACGCAGTATTTT

D gene: NA
clone size: few
J gene: TRBJ2-2
V gene: TRBV6-2/TRBV6-3
CDR3 protein: CASSYGGTGELFF
CDR3 DNA: TGTGCCAGCAGTTACGGGGGGACCGGGGAGCTGTTTTTT

D gene: TRBD2
clone size: NA
J gene: TRBJ2-1
V gene: TRBV7-3
CDR3 protein: CASSPGTSRRVNEQFF
CDR3 DNA: TGTGCCAGCAGCCCCGGGACTAGCAGGAGGGTCAATGAGCAGTTCTTC

D gene: NA
clone size: NA
J gene: TRBJ2-1
V gene: TRBV24-1
CDR3 protein: CATSARADGYNEQFF
CDR3 DNA: TGTGCCACCAGTGCCCGAGCAGATGGTTACAATGAGCAGTTCTTC

D gene: NA
clone size: NA
J gene: TRBJ2-3
V gene: TRBV24-1
CDR3 protein: CATSDRRTSTDTQYF
CDR3 DNA: TGTGCCACCAGTGACCGGAGGACTAGCACAGATACGCAGTATTTT

D gene: TRBD2
clone size: NA
J gene: TRBJ2-3
V gene: TRBV20-1
CDR3 protein: CSARTSGRRTDTQYF
CDR3 DNA: TGCAGTGCCCGGACTAGCGGGAGGAGGACAGATACGCAGTATTTT

D gene: TRBD1
clone size: many
J gene: TRBJ2-2
V gene: TRBV5-1
CDR3 protein: CASSGTGESSGELFF
CDR3 DNA: TGCGCCAGCAGCGGGACAGGGGAGTCGTCCGGGGAGCTGTTTTTT

D gene: TRBD2
clone size: many
J gene: TRBJ2-1
V gene: TRBV29-1
CDR3 protein: CSGNIPGRAYNEQFF
CDR3 DNA: TGCAGCGGGAACATACCAGGGAGGGCCTACAATGAGCAGTTCTTC

D gene: TRBD2
clone size: few
J gene: TRBJ2-1
V gene: TRBV20-1
CDR3 protein: CSARGTSGRPGDEQFF
CDR3 DNA: TGCAGTGCTAGAGGGACTAGCGGGAGGCCCGGGGATGAGCAGTTCTTC

D gene: NA
clone size: many
J gene: TRBJ2-3
V gene: TRBV30
CDR3 protein: CAWSVQGLDTQYF
CDR3 DNA: TGTGCCTGGAGTGTCCAAGGGCTCGATACGCAGTATTTT

D gene: NA
clone size: NA
J gene: TRBJ1-6
V gene: TRBV5-1
CDR3 protein: CASSLRQNNSPLHF
CDR3 DNA: TGCGCCAGCAGCTTGCGGCAGAATAATTCACCCCTCCACTTT

D gene: NA
clone size: many
J gene: TRBJ1-2
V gene: TRBV19
CDR3 protein: CASNLYGSNYGYTF
CDR3 DNA: TGTGCCAGTAATTTATATGGATCTAACTATGGCTACACCTTC

D gene: NA
clone size: NA
J gene: TRBJ1-2
V gene: TRBV29-1
CDR3 protein: CSVAPGAYGYTF
CDR3 DNA: TGCAGCGTTGCTCCAGGGGCCTATGGCTACACCTTC

D gene: TRBD2
clone size: NA
J gene: TRBJ2-5
V gene: TRBV7-9
CDR3 protein: CASRKPPRGEGPTSGRIQETQYF
CDR3 DNA: TGTGCCAGCAGGAAGCCCCCCCGGGGAGAGGGGCCAACTAGCGGGAGGATCCAAGAGACCCAGTACTTC

D gene: TRBD2
clone size: NA
J gene: TRBJ2-7
V gene: TRBV7-9
CDR3 protein: CASSPGSGRAYEQYF
CDR3 DNA: TGTGCCAGCAGCCCGGGCAGCGGGAGGGCATACGAGCAGTACTTC

D gene: TRBD1
clone size: many
J gene: TRBJ2-3
V gene: TRBV5-8
CDR3 protein: CASSRRQGPLTDTQYF
CDR3 DNA: TGTGCCAGCAGCCGTAGACAGGGGCCCCTCACAGATACGCAGTATTTT

D gene: NA
clone size: few
J gene: TRBJ2-7
V gene: TRBV3-1
CDR3 protein: CASSQTLGRSQYF
CDR3 DNA: TGTGCCAGCAGCCAGACCCTAGGGCGTTCGCAGTACTTC

D gene: TRBD2
clone size: few
J gene: TRBJ2-3
V gene: TRBV20-1
CDR3 protein: CSARGGRDADTQYF
CDR3 DNA: TGCAGTGCTAGAGGCGGGAGGGATGCAGATACGCAGTATTTT

D gene: NA
clone size: many
J gene: TRBJ2-3
V gene: TRBV7-9
CDR3 protein: CASSPTRLPFDTDTQYF
CDR3 DNA: TGTGCCAGCAGCCCAACCCGACTTCCTTTTGACACAGATACGCAGTATTTT

D gene: NA
clone size: few
J gene: TRBJ2-5
V gene: TRBV11-2
CDR3 protein: CASSFRDAYQETQYF
CDR3 DNA: TGTGCCAGCAGCTTCCGCGACGCGTACCAAGAGACCCAGTACTTC

D gene: NA
clone size: many
J gene: TRBJ2-2
V gene: TRBV4-1
CDR3 protein: CASSQDWAGELFF
CDR3 DNA: TGCGCCAGCAGCCAAGATTGGGCCGGGGAGCTGTTTTTT

D gene: TRBD2
clone size: few
J gene: TRBJ2-5
V gene: TRBV10-2
CDR3 protein: CASNVGGGETQYF
CDR3 DNA: TGCGCCAGCAACGTCGGGGGGGGAGAGACCCAGTACTTC

D gene: NA
clone size: NA
J gene: TRBJ2-3
V gene: TRBV11-3
CDR3 protein: CASSLDSRGSDTQYF
CDR3 DNA: TGTGCCAGCAGCTTAGACTCGCGGGGCTCAGATACGCAGTATTTT

D gene: TRBD1
clone size: few
J gene: TRBJ2-3
V gene: TRBV12-3/TRBV12-4
CDR3 protein: CASSQGQSTDTQYF
CDR3 DNA: TGTGCCAGCAGCCAGGGACAGAGCACAGATACGCAGTATTTT

D gene: NA
clone size: few
J gene: TRBJ2-1
V gene: TRBV5-5
CDR3 protein: CASSPTGGGEQFF
CDR3 DNA: TGTGCCAGCAGCCCGACCGGGGGAGGAGAGCAGTTCTTC

D gene: NA
clone size: NA
J gene: TRBJ2-2
V gene: TRBV28
CDR3 protein: CASSSSGWGATGELFF
CDR3 DNA: TGTGCCAGCAGCTCCTCGGGGTGGGGCGCCACCGGGGAGCTGTTTTTT

D gene: NA
clone size: many
J gene: TRBJ2-3
V gene: TRBV5-1
CDR3 protein: CASSFENTQYF
CDR3 DNA: TGCGCCAGCAGCTTTGAAAATACGCAGTATTTT

D gene: NA
clone size: few
J gene: TRBJ1-2
V gene: TRBV3-1
CDR3 protein: CASSQGGATRGYTF
CDR3 DNA: TGTGCCAGCAGCCAGGGTGGTGCCACCAGGGGCTACACCTTC